A selection of T cell receptor beta chains follows, all from one sample in a study of T-cell memory formation after mild COVID-19. Each CDR3 protein gets one entry after TCRdb re-called the 5' RACE reads with MiXCR. The table shows 110,000 to 150,000 distinct CDR3 sequences, with 14% to 15% occurring only once. Sequencing used PBMCs or a T cell subset sorted from them (not recorded which). Every receptor here comes from an adult woman who had mild COVID-19 (a few samples of this study predate the infection). Cell type and time point are not known. CDR3s include the opening cysteine and the closing phenylalanine or tryptophan. The D gene is left open where the match is weak. Some rows mark clone size as missing; the rest say once, few, many or name a class of expanded clone.

clone_size d_call j_call v_call cdr3_aa cdr3_nt
- - TRBJ2-2 TRBV12-3/TRBV12-4 CASTSASRAGELFF TGTGCCAGCACCTCCGCGAGTCGGGCCGGGGAGCTGTTTTTT
many - TRBJ2-7 TRBV27 CASSFRGGPYEQYF TGTGCCAGCAGTTTCCGTGGGGGACCCTACGAGCAGTACTTC
- - TRBJ2-7 TRBV12-3/TRBV12-4 CASSFAAGPYEQYF TGTGCCAGCAGTTTTGCGGCAGGGCCCTACGAGCAGTACTTC
few TRBD1 TRBJ2-7 TRBV4-1 CASSQETGAAYEQYF TGCGCCAGCAGCCAAGAAACAGGGGCCGCCTACGAGCAGTACTTC
- - TRBJ2-1 TRBV9 CASSVATNNEQFF TGTGCCAGCAGCGTAGCTACTAACAATGAGCAGTTCTTC
- - TRBJ2-1 TRBV18 CASSLSGPDNEQFF TGTGCCAGCTCACTATCTGGGCCAGACAATGAGCAGTTCTTC
few - TRBJ2-7 TRBV5-5 CASALGGLSYEQYF TGTGCCAGCGCCCTCGGGGGCCTCTCCTACGAGCAGTACTTC
- - TRBJ2-1 TRBV12-3/TRBV12-4 CASSSPGRGQFF TGTGCCAGCAGTTCCCCCGGCCGGGGGCAGTTCTTC
many - TRBJ2-7 TRBV9 CASSVKPPEQYF TGTGCCAGCAGCGTAAAGCCTCCGGAGCAGTACTTC
- - TRBJ2-7 TRBV7-8 CASVPGGPGSYEQYF TGTGCCAGCGTCCCTGGGGGGCCGGGCTCCTACGAGCAGTACTTC
few TRBD2 TRBJ2-1 TRBV3-1 CASSRVDSLAGGDNEQFF TGTGCCAGCAGCCGGGTCGATTCACTAGCGGGAGGTGACAATGAGCAGTTCTTC
- TRBD2 TRBJ2-1 TRBV6-6 CASRTSGRPYNEQFF TGTGCCAGCCGGACTAGCGGGAGGCCATACAATGAGCAGTTCTTC
- TRBD2 TRBJ2-1 TRBV6-5 CASRTATSEQFF TGTGCCAGCAGGACCGCGACTAGCGAGCAGTTCTTC
few - TRBJ1-1 TRBV12-3/TRBV12-4 CASSFGRIVGTEAFF TGTGCCAGCAGTTTTGGCAGAATCGTAGGCACTGAAGCTTTCTTT
few - TRBJ2-1 TRBV4-3 CASSHAGSSYNEQFF TGCGCCAGCAGCCACGCGGGCAGCTCCTACAATGAGCAGTTCTTC
- - TRBJ2-7 TRBV7-6 CASSLAHSRTNEQYF TGTGCCAGCAGCTTAGCGCACTCCCGAACGAACGAGCAGTACTTC
few TRBD2 TRBJ2-1 TRBV4-3 CASSQDRLAGYNEQFF TGCGCCAGCAGCCAAGATAGACTAGCGGGTTACAATGAGCAGTTCTTC
few - TRBJ2-3 TRBV12-3/TRBV12-4 CASSPPGPATDTQYF TGTGCCAGCAGCCCACCGGGACCTGCCACAGATACGCAGTATTTT
few - TRBJ2-7 TRBV20-1 CSAVDWGSYEQYF TGCAGTGCCGTCGACTGGGGTTCCTACGAGCAGTACTTC
- - TRBJ1-5 TRBV5-1 CASSEGTDNQPQHF TGCGCCAGCAGCGAAGGGACTGACAATCAGCCCCAGCATTTT
many - TRBJ2-3 TRBV21-1 CASSKEGPSLDTQYF TGTGCCAGCAGCAAAGAGGGGCCTAGTCTCGATACGCAGTATTTT
- - TRBJ1-1 TRBV4-1 CASSQDPRVNTEAFF TGCGCCAGCAGCCAAGATCCTAGGGTGAACACTGAAGCTTTCTTT
few - TRBJ2-5 TRBV7-8 CASSLGITKETQYF TGTGCCAGCAGCTTAGGGATCACCAAAGAGACCCAGTACTTC
- - TRBJ2-2 TRBV27 CASSFEQNGWELFF TGTGCCAGCAGTTTTGAGCAAAATGGGTGGGAGCTGTTTTTT
- TRBD1 TRBJ2-7 TRBV12-3/TRBV12-4 CASSLSAGGEQYF TGTGCCAGCAGTTTAAGTGCAGGGGGCGAGCAGTACTTC
- - TRBJ2-1 TRBV11-2 CASAGGDNEQFF TGTGCCAGCGCGGGCGGGGACAATGAGCAGTTCTTC
- - TRBJ2-1 TRBV5-6 CASSWKVDEQFF TGTGCCAGCAGCTGGAAGGTCGATGAGCAGTTCTTC
few - TRBJ1-1 TRBV5-1 CASSRTSVNTEAFF TGCGCCAGCAGCCGCACGTCGGTGAACACTGAAGCTTTCTTT
many - TRBJ2-2 TRBV6-4 CASSSDGNTGELFF TGTGCCAGCAGTTCAGACGGGAACACCGGGGAGCTGTTTTTT
- - TRBJ2-6 TRBV29-1 CSVDTPDSGANVLTF TGCAGCGTTGATACGCCTGACTCTGGGGCCAACGTCCTGACTTTC
- TRBD2 TRBJ2-1 TRBV9 CASSVARERESYNEQFF TGTGCCAGCAGCGTAGCGAGGGAGCGGGAGAGCTACAATGAGCAGTTCTTC
few - TRBJ1-2 TRBV29-1 CSALIADLSYYGYTF TGCAGCGCCCTAATCGCAGACCTCTCCTACTATGGCTACACCTTC
- - TRBJ1-1 TRBV29-1 CSATPTANTEAFF TGCAGCGCTACCCCCACAGCGAACACTGAAGCTTTCTTT
- - TRBJ2-7 TRBV6-2/TRBV6-3 CASSYPARDNSYEQYF TGTGCCAGCAGTTACCCAGCCCGGGACAACTCCTACGAGCAGTACTTC
few TRBD2 TRBJ2-7 TRBV12-3/TRBV12-4 CASSQTSSGRWYEQYF TGTGCCAGCAGTCAGACCTCTAGCGGGAGGTGGTACGAGCAGTACTTC